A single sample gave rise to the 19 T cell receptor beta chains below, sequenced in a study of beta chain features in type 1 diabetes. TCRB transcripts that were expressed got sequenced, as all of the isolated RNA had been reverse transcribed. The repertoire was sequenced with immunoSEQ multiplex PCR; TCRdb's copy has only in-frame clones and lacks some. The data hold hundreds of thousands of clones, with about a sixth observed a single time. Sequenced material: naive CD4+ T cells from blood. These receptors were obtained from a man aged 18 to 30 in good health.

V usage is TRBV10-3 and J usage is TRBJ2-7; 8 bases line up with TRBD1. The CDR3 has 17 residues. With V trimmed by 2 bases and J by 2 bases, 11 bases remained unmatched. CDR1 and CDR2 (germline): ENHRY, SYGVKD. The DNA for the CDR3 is TGTGCCATCAGTGAGACGCTCAGGGGGCTAACGACCTACGAGCAGTACTTC. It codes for CAISETLRGLTTYEQYF.

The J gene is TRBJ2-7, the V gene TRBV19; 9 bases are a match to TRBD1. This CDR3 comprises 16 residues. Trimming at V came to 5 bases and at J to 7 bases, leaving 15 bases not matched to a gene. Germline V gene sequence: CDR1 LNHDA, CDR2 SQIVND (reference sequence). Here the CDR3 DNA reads TGTGCCAGTAGTCAAGGACAGGGGCCCTCATTGGGGGAGCAGTACTTC. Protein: CASSQGQGPSLGEQYF.

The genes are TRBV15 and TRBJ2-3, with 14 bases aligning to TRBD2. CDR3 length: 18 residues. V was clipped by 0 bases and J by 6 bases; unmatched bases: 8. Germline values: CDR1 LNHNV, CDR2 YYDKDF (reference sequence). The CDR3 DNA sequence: TGTGCCACCAGCAGAGATCGGGGACTAGCGGGAGTCGGGGATACGCAGTATTTT. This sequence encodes CATSRDRGLAGVGDTQYF.

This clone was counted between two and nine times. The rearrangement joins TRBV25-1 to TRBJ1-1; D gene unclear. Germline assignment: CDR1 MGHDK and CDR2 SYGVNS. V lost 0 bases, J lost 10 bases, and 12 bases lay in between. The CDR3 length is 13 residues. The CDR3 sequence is CASSEYRSRGAFF. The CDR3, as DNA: TGTGCCAGCAGTGAATATAGGTCGCGGGGAGCTTTCTTT.

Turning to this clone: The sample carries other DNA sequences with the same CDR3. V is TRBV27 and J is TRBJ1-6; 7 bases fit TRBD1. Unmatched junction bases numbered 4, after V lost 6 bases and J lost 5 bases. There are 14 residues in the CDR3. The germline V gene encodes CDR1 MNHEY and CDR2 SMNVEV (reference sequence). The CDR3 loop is CASSRQGDNSPLHF. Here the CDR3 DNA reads TGTGCCAGCAGCAGACAGGGTGATAATTCACCCCTCCACTTT.

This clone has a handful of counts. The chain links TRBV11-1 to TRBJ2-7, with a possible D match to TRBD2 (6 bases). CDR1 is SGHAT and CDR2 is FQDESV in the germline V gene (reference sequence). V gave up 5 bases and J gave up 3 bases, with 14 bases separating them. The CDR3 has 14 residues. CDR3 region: CASSLGHGGYEQYF. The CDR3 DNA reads TGTGCCAGCAGCCTAGGGCACGGGGGCTACGAGCAGTACTTC. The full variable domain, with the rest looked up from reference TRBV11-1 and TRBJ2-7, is EAEVAQSPRYKITEKSQAVAFWCDPISGHATLYWYRQILGQGPELLVQFQDESVVDDSQLPKDRFSAERLKGVDSTLKIQPAELGDSAMYLCASSLGHGGYEQYFGPGTRLTVT.

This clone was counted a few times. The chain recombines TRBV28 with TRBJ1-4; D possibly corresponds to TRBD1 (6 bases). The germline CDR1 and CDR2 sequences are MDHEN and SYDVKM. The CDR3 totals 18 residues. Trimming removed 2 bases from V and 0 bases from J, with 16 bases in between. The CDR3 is CASSLRRQATSTNEKLFF. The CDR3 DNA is TGTGCCAGCAGTTTAAGGCGACAGGCTACCTCAACTAATGAAAAACTGTTTTTT.

The CDR3 coding sequence is TGCGCCAGCAGCCGATGGACAGGGGGGAATGCCAAAAACATTCAGTACTTC. It translates to CASSRWTGGNAKNIQYF. The chain carries TRBV4-3 and TRBJ2-4, with TRBD1 matching over 10 bases. Germline loops: CDR1 LGHNA, CDR2 YSLEER. V gave up 4 bases and J gave up 1 base; unmatched junction bases: 7. The CDR3 contains 17 residues.

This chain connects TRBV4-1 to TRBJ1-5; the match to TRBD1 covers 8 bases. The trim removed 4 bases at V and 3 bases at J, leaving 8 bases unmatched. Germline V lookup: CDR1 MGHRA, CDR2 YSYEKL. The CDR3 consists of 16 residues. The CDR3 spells CASSPKTGGNNQPQHF. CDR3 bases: TGCGCCAGCAGCCCGAAAACAGGGGGAAACAATCAGCCCCAGCATTTT.

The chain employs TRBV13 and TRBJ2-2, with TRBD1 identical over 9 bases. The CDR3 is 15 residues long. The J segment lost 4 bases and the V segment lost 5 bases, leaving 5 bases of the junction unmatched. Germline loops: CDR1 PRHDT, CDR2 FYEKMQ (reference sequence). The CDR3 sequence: CASSLRDRVTGELFF. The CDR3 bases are TGTGCCAGCAGCCTCCGGGACAGGGTCACCGGGGAGCTGTTTTTT.

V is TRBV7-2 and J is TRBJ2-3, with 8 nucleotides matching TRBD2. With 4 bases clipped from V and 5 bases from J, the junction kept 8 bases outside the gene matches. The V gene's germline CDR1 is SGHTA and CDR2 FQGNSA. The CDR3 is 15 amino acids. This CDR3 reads CASSSVRGAGDTQYF. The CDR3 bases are TGTGCCAGCAGCTCCGTGCGGGGGGCGGGAGATACGCAGTATTTT.

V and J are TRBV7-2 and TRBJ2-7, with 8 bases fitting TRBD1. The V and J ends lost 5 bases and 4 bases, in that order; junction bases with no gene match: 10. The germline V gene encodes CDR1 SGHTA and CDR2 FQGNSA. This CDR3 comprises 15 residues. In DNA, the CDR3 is TGTGCCAGCAGCGCAGGGCGGACAGGGACTTACGAGCAGTACTTC. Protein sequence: CASSAGRTGTYEQYF.

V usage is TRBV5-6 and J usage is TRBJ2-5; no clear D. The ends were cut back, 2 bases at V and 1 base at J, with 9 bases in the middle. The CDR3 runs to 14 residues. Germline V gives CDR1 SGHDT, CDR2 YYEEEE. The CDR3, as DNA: TGTGCCAGCAGCTTACAGTGGACCCAAGAGACCCAGTACTTC. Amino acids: CASSLQWTQETQYF.

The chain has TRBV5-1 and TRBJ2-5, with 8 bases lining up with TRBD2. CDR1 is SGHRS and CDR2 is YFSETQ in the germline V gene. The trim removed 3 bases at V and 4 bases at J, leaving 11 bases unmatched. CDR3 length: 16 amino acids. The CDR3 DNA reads TGCGCCAGCAGCTCGCGGACTAGCCTGGGGGTAGAGACCCAGTACTTC. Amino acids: CASSSRTSLGVETQYF.

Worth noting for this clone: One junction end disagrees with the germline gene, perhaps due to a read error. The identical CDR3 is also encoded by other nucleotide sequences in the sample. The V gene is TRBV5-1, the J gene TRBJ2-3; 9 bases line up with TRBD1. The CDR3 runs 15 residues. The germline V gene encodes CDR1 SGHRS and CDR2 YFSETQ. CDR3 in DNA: TGCGCCAGCAGCTTGCGGACAGGGGATGAAGATACACAGTATTTT. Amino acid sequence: CASSLRTGDEDTQYF. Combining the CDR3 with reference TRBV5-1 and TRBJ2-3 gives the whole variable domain KAGVTQTPRYLIKTRGQQVTLSCSPISGHRSVSWYQQTPGQGLQFLFEYFSETQRNKGNFPGRFSGRQFSNSRSEMNVSTLELGDSALYLCASSLRTGDEDTQYFGPGTRLTVL.

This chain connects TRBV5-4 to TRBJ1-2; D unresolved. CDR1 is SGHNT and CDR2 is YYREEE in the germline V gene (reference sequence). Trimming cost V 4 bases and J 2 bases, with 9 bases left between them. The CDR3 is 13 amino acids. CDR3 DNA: TGTGCCAGCAGCCCGGACGTAAACTATGGCTACACCTTC. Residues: CASSPDVNYGYTF.

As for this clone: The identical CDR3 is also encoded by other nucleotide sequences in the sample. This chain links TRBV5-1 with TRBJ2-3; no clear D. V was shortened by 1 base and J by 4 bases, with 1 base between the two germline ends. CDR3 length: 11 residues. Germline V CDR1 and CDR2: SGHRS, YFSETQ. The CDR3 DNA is TGCGCCAGCAGCTTGTCAGATACGCAGTATTTT. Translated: CASSLSDTQYF.

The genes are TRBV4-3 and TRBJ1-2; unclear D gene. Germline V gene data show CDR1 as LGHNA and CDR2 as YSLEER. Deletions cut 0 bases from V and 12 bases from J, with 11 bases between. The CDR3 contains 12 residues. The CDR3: CASSQDRAAHTF. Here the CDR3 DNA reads TGCGCCAGCAGCCAAGATCGGGCCGCCCACACCTTC.

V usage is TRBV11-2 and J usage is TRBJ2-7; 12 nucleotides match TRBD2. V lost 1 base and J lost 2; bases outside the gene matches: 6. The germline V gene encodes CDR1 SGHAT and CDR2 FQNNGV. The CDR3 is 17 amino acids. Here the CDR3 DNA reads TGTGCCAGCAGCTTAGCGACTAGCGGGAGCTACACCTACGAGCAGTACTTC. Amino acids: CASSLATSGSYTYEQYF.